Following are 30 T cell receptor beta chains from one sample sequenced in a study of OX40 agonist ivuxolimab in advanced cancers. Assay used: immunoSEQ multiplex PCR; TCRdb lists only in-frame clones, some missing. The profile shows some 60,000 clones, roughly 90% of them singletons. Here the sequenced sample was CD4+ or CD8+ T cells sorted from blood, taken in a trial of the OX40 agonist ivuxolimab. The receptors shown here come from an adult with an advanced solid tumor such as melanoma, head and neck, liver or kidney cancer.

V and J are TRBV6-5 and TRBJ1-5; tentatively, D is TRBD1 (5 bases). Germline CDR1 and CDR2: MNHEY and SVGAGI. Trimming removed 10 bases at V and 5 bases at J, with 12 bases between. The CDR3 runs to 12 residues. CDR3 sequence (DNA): TGTGCCACCCGGGGGAGGGATCAGCCCCAGCATTTT. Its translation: CATRGRDQPQHF.

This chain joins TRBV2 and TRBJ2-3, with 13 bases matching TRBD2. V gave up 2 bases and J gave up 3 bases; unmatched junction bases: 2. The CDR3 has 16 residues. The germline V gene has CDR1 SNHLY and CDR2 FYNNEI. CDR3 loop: CASSEPGLAGTDTQYF. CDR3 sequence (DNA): TGTGCCAGCAGTGAACCGGGACTAGCGGGGACAGATACGCAGTATTTT.

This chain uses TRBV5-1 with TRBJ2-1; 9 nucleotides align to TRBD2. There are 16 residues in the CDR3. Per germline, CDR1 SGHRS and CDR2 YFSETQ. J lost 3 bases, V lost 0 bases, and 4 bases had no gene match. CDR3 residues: CASSLEAGGYYNEQFF. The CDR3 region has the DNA TGCGCCAGCAGCTTGGAGGCGGGAGGGTACTACAATGAGCAGTTCTTC. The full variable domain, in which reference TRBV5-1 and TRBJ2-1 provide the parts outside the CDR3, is KAGVTQTPRYLIKTRGQQVTLSCSPISGHRSVSWYQQTPGQGLQFLFEYFSETQRNKGNFPGRFSGRQFSNSRSEMNVSTLELGDSALYLCASSLEAGGYYNEQFFGPGTRLTVL.

CDR3 nucleotides: TGTGCCAGCAGTTACAGGGGTTTTCAGAACTATGGCTACACCTTC. Translated: CASSYRGFQNYGYTF. This chain uses TRBV6-6 with TRBJ1-2, with D possibly being TRBD1 (5 bases). Germline V gene data show CDR1 as MNHNY and CDR2 as SVGAGI (reference sequence). Trimming shortened V by 2 bases and J by 2 bases, and 12 bases separated the two germline ends. The CDR3 extends over 15 amino acids.

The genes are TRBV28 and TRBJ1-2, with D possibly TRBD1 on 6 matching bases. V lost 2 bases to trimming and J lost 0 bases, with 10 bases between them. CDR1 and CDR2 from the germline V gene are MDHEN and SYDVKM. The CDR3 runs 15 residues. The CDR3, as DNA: TGTGCCAGCAGTTTAGAGGGGGGGCCTAACTATGGCTACACCTTC. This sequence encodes CASSLEGGPNYGYTF.

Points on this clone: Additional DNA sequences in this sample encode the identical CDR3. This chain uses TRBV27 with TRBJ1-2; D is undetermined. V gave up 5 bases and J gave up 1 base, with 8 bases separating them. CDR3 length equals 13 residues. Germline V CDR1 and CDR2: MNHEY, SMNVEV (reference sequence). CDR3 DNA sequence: TGTGCCAGCAGTCGCGGCCTTAACTATGGCTACACCTTC. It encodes CASSRGLNYGYTF.

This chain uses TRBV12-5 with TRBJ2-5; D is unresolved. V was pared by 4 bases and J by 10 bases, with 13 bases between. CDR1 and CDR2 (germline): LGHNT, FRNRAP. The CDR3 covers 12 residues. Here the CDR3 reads CASGSPQTGQYF. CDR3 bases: TGTGCTAGTGGTTCCCCCCAGACCGGCCAGTACTTC.

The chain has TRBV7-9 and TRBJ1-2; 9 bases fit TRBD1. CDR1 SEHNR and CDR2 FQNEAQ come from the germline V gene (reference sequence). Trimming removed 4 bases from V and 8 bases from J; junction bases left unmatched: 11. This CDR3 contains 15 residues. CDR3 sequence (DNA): TGTGCCAGCAGCTCACTAAGGGGACAGGGCGGAGGCTACACCTTC. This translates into CASSSLRGQGGGYTF.

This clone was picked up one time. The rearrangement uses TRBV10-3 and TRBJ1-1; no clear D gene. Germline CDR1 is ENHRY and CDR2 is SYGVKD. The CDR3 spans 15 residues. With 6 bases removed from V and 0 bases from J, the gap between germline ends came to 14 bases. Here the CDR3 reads CAISLHGNMNTEAFF. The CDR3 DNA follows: TGTGCCATCAGCCTTCATGGGAACATGAACACTGAAGCTTTCTTT.

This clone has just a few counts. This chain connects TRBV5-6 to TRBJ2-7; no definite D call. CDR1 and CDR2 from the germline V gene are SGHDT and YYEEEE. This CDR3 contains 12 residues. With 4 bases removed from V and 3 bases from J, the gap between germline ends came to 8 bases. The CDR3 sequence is CASSRNFYEQYF. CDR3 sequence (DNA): TGTGCCAGCAGCCGGAACTTCTACGAGCAGTACTTC.

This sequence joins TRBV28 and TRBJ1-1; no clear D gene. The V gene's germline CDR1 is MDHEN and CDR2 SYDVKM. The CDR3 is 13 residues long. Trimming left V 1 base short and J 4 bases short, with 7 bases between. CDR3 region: CASSLLGGTEAFF. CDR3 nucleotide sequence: TGTGCCAGCAGTTTATTAGGTGGCACTGAAGCTTTCTTT.

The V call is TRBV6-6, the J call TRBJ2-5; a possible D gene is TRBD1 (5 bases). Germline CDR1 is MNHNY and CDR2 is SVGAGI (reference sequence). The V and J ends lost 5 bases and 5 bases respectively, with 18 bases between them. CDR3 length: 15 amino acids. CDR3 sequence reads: CASSDGQGARETQYF. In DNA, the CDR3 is TGTGCCAGCAGTGACGGTCAGGGTGCGCGGGAGACCCAGTACTTC.

The CDR3 region is CASTIPGTDTQYF. The CDR3 DNA is TGTGCCAGCACCATACCAGGGACAGATACGCAGTATTTT. The chain joins TRBV6-5 to TRBJ2-3; possibly TRBD1 for D (5 bases). V lost 7 bases and J 3 bases, leaving 11 bases between the germline ends. The CDR3 has 13 amino acids. Germline-derived CDR1 and CDR2 are MNHEY and SVGAGI.

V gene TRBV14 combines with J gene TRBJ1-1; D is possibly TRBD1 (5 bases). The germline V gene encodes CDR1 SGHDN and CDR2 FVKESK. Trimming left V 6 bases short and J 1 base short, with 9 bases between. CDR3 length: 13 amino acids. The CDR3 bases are TGTGCCAGCAGTGATACAGGGAACACTGAAGCTTTCTTT. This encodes CASSDTGNTEAFF.

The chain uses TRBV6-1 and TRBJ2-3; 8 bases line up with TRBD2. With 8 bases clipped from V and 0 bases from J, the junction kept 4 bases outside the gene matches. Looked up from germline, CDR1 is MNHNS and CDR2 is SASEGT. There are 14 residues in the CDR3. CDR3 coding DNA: TGTGCCAGCGGAAGGACTAGCAGCACAGATACGCAGTATTTT. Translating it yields CASGRTSSTDTQYF.

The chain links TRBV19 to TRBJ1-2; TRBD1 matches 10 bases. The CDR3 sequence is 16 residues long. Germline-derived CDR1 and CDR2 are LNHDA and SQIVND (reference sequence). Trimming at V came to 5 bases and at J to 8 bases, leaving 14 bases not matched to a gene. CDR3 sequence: CASSSRDRGPWGGYTF. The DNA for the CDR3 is TGTGCCAGTAGTTCACGGGACAGGGGCCCGTGGGGCGGCTACACCTTC.

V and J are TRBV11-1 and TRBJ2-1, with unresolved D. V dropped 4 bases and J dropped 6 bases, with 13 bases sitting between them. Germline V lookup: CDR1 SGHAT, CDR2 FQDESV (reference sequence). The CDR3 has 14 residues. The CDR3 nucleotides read TGTGCCAGCAGCTCTACAACACCTCCCAATGAGCAGTTCTTC. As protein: CASSSTTPPNEQFF. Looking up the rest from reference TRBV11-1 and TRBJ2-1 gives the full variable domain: EAEVAQSPRYKITEKSQAVAFWCDPISGHATLYWYRQILGQGPELLVQFQDESVVDDSQLPKDRFSAERLKGVDSTLKIQPAELGDSAMYLCASSSTTPPNEQFFGPGTRLTVL.

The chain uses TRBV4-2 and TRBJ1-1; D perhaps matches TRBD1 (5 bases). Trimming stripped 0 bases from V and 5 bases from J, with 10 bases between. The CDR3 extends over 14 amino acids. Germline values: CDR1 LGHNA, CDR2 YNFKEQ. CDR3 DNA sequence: TGTGCCAGCAGCCAAGACAGGGTGGGTACTGAAGCTTTCTTT. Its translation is CASSQDRVGTEAFF.

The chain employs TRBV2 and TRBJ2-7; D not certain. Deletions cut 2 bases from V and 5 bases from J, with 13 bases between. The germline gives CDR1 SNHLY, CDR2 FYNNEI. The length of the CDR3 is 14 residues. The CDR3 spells CASSEFFVGNEQYF. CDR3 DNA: TGTGCCAGCAGTGAATTCTTCGTCGGCAACGAGCAGTACTTC.

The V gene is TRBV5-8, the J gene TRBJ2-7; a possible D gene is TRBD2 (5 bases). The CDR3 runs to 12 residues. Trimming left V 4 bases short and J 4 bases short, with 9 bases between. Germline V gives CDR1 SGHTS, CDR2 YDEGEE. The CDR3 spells CASSHRDYEQYF. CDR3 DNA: TGTGCCAGCAGCCATCGGGATTACGAGCAGTACTTC.

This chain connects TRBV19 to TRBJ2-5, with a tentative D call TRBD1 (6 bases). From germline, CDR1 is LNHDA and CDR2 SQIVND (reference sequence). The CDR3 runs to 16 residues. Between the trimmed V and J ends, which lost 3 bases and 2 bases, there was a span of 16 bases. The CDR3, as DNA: TGTGCCAGTAGTATCCTGCAGGGGTTTTCACAAGAGACCCAGTACTTC. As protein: CASSILQGFSQETQYF.

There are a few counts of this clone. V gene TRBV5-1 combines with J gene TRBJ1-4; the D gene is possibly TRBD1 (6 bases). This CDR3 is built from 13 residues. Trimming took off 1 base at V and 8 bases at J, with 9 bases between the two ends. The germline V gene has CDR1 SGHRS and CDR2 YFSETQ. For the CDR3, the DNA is TGCGCCAGCAGCTTGTCGGGGGGCGAAAAACTGTTTTTT. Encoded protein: CASSLSGGEKLFF.

The CDR3 sequence: CASSGTNQPQHF. CDR3 DNA: TGTGCCAGCAGCGGGACCAATCAGCCCCAGCATTTT. V usage is TRBV6-5 and J usage is TRBJ1-5; weak D call: TRBD1 (5 bases). V was trimmed by 6 bases and J by 3 bases, leaving 6 bases between them. There are 12 residues in the CDR3. CDR1 is MNHEY, CDR2 SVGAGI, per germline.

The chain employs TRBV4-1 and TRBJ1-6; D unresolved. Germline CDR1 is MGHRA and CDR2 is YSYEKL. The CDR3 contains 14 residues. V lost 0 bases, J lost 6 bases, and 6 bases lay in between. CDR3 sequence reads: CASSQDNGNSPLHF. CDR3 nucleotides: TGCGCCAGCAGCCAAGATAACGGTAATTCACCCCTCCACTTT.

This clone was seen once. The CDR3 loop is CASSLDGQGYEQYF. The CDR3 DNA reads TGTGCCAGCAGCTTAGATGGGCAGGGCTACGAGCAGTACTTC. The V and J genes are TRBV11-3 and TRBJ2-7; D might be TRBD1 (5 bases). The CDR3 totals 14 residues. Germline CDR1 is SGHNT and CDR2 is YENEEA. V was clipped by 0 bases and J by 3 bases, with 9 bases between them.

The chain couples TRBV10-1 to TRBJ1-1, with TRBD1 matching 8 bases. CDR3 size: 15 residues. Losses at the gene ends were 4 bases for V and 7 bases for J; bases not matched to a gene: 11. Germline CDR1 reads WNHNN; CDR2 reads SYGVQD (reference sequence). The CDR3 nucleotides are TGCGCCAGCAGTGCCGCTATAAGCGGGACAGGTGAAGCTTTCTTT. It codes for CASSAAISGTGEAFF.

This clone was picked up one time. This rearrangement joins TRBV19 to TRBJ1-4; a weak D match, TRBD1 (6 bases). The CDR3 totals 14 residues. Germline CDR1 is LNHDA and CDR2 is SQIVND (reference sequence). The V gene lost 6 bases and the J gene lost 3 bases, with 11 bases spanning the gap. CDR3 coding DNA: TGTGCCAGTAGACTTGGGACACCTAATGAAAAACTGTTTTTT. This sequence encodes CASRLGTPNEKLFF.

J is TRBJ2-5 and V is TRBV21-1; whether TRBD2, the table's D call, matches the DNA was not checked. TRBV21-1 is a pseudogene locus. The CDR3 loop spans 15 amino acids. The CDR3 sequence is CASSRLGLAGETQYF. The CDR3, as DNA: TGTGCCAGCAGCCGACTTGGGCTAGCGGGGGAGACCCAGTACTTC.

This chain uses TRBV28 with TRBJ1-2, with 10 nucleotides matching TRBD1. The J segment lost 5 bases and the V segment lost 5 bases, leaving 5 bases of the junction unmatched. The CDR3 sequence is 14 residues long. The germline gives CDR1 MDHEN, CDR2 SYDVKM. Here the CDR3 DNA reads TGTGCCAGCAGTCCCGGGACAGGGGTATATGGCTACACCTTC. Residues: CASSPGTGVYGYTF.

In DNA, the CDR3 is TGTGCCAGCAGCCAAGCTGGAAGGGGGGGCGTGTTTTTT. Protein: CASSQAGRGGVFF. The V gene is TRBV4-2, the J gene TRBJ2-2; D perhaps matches TRBD2 (7 bases). Germline-derived CDR1 and CDR2 are LGHNA and YNFKEQ. V dropped 1 base and J dropped 15 bases, with 15 bases sitting between them. The CDR3 loop spans 13 amino acids.